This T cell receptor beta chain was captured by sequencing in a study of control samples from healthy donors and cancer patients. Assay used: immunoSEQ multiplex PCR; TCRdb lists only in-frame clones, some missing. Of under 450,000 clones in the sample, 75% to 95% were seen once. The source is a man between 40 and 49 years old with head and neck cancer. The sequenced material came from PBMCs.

The CDR3 DNA reads TGCGCCAGCAGCCCGGGACAGGGGGGTTCAGAGACCCAGTACTTC. Translated: CASSPGQGGSETQYF. The chain couples TRBV5-1 to TRBJ2-5; 11 bases agree with TRBD1. V lost 4 bases to trimming and J lost 4 bases; unmatched junction nucleotides: 6. CDR1 and CDR2 from the germline V gene are SGHRS and YFSETQ. CDR3 length: 15 residues.